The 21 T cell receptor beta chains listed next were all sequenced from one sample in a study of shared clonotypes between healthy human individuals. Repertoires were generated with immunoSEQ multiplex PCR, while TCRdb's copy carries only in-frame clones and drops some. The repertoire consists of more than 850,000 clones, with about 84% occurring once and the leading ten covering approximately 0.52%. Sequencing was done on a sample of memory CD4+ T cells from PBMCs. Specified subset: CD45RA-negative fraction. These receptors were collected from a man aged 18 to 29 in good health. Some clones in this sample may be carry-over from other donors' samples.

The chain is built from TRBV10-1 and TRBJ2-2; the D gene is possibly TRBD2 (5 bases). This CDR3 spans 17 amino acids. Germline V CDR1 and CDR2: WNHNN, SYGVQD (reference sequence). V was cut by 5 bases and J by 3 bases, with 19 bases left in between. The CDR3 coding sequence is TGCGCCAGCAGTAGTAGCCGGGGAGTAGTGGACACCGGGGAGCTGTTTTTT. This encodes CASSSSRGVVDTGELFF.

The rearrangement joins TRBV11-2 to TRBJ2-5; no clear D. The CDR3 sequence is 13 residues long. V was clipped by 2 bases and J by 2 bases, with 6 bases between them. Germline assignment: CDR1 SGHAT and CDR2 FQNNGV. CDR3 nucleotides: TGTGCCAGCAGCTTACCCGGGCAAGAGACCCAGTACTTC. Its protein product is CASSLPGQETQYF. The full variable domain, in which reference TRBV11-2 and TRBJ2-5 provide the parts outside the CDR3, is EAGVAQSPRYKIIEKRQSVAFWCNPISGHATLYWYQQILGQGPKLLIQFQNNGVVDDSQLPKDRFSAERLKGVDSTLKIQPAKLEDSAVYLCASSLPGQETQYFGPGTRLLVL.

As DNA, the CDR3 is TGCGCCAGCAGCCTTGGGAGCGGGACCTACAATGAGCAGTTCTTC. Amino acid sequence: CASSLGSGTYNEQFF. V and J are TRBV5-1 and TRBJ2-1, with 7 bases identical to TRBD2. The CDR3 runs to 15 residues. With V trimmed by 4 bases and J by 2 bases, 6 bases remained unmatched. Germline V gene lookup returns CDR1 SGHRS and CDR2 YFSETQ.

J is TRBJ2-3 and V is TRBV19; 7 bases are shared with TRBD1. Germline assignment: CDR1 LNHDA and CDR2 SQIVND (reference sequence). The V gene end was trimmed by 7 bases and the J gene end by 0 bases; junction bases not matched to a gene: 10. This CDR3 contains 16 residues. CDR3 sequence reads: CASTKTGTVSTDTQYF. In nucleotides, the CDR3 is TGTGCCAGTACGAAAACCGGGACAGTCAGCACAGATACGCAGTATTTT.

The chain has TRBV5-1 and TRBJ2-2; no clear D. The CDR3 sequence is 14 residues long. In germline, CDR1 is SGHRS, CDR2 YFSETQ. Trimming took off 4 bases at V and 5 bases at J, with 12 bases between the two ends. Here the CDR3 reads CASSRTLGTGELFF. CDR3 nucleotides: TGCGCCAGCAGCCGAACCCTAGGGACCGGGGAGCTGTTTTTT.

The CDR3 is CASSQDYRQGTQPQHF. In DNA form, the CDR3 reads TGCGCCAGCAGCCAAGACTACCGACAGGGCACTCAGCCCCAGCATTTT. The chain joins TRBV4-3 to TRBJ1-5; 7 positions agree with TRBD1. The CDR3 sequence is 16 residues long. CDR1 is LGHNA and CDR2 is YSLEER in the germline V gene. The V and J ends lost 0 bases and 6 bases, in that order; junction bases with no gene match: 8.

In DNA form, the CDR3 reads TGTGCCAGCAGCTTAGGGTCGCGAGAGACCCAGTACTTC. Protein product: CASSLGSRETQYF. The chain recombines TRBV11-2 with TRBJ2-5; no clear D gene. Germline assignment: CDR1 SGHAT and CDR2 FQNNGV. CDR3 length: 13 amino acids. The V end lost 1 base, the J end lost 4 bases, and 7 bases lay between the germline ends. Full variable domain (missing parts from reference TRBV11-2 and TRBJ2-5): EAGVAQSPRYKIIEKRQSVAFWCNPISGHATLYWYQQILGQGPKLLIQFQNNGVVDDSQLPKDRFSAERLKGVDSTLKIQPAKLEDSAVYLCASSLGSRETQYFGPGTRLLVL.

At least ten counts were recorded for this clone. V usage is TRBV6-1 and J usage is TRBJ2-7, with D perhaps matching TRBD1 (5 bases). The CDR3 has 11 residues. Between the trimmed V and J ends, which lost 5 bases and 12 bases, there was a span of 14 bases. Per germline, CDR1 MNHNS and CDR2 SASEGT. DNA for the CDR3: TGTGCCAGCAGTTTGCAGGGAAGATGGTACTTC. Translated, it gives CASSLQGRWYF.

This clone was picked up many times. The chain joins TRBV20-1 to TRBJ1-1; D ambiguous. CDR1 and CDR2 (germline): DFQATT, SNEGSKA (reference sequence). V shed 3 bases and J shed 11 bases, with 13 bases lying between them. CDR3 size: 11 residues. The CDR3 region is CSASDRRAAFF. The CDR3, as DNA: TGCAGTGCTAGTGACCGAAGGGCTGCTTTCTTT.

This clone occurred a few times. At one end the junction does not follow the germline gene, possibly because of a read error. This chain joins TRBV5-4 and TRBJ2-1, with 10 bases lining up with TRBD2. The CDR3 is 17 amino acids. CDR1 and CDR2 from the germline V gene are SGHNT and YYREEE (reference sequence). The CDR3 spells CASSASGRGVYYSEQFF. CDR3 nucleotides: TGTGCCAGCAGCGCGAGCGGGAGGGGAGTTTACTACAGTGAGCAGTTCTTC.

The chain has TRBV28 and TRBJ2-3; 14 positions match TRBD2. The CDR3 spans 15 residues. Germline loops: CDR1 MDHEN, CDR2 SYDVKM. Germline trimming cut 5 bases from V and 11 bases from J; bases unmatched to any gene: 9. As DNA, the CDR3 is TGTGCCAGCAGTGATGGGACTAGCGGGAGAAGGGGGCAGTATTTT. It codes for CASSDGTSGRRGQYF.

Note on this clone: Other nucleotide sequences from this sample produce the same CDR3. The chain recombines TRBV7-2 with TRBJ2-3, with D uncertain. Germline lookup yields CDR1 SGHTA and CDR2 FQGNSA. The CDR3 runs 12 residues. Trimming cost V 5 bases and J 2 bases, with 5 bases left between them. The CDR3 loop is CASSTFTDTQYF. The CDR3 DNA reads TGTGCCAGCAGCACATTCACAGATACGCAGTATTTT.

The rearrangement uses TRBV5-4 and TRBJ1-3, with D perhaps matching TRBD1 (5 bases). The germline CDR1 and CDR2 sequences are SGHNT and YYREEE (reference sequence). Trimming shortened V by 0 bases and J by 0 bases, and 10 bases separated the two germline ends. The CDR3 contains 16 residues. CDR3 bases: TGTGCCAGCAGCTTGGGGCAGGGATTCTCTGGAAACACCATATATTTT. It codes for CASSLGQGFSGNTIYF.

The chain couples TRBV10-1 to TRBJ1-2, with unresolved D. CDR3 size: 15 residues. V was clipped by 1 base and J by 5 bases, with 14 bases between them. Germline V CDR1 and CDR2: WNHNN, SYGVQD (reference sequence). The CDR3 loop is CASSEFPGWHYGYTF. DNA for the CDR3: TGCGCCAGCAGTGAGTTTCCGGGGTGGCATTATGGCTACACCTTC.

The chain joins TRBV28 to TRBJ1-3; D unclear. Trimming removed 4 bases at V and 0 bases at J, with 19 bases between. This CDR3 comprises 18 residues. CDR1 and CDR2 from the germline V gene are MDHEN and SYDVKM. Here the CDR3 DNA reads TGTGCCAGCAGTTCCCCCCCCCAGACGGCTTTCTCTGGAAACACCATATATTTT. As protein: CASSSPPQTAFSGNTIYF.

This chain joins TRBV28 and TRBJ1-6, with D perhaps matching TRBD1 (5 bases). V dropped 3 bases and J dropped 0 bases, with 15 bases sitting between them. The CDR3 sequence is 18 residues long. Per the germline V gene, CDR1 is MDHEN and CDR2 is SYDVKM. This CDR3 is CASSFPRDSSSYNSPLHF. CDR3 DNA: TGTGCCAGCAGTTTCCCCCGGGACTCGAGCTCCTATAATTCACCCCTCCACTTT.

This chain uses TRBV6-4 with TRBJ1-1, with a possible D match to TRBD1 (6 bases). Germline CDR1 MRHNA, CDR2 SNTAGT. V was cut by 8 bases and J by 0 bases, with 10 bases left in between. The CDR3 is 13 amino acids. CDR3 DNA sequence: TGTGCCAGCCGACAGGAATTGAACACTGAAGCTTTCTTT. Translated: CASRQELNTEAFF.

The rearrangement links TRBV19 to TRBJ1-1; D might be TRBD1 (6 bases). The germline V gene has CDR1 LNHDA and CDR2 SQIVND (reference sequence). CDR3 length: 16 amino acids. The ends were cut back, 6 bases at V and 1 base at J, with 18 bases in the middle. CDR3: CASRLFAGAGNTEAFF. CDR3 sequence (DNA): TGTGCCAGTAGGTTGTTCGCAGGGGCTGGGAACACTGAAGCTTTCTTT.

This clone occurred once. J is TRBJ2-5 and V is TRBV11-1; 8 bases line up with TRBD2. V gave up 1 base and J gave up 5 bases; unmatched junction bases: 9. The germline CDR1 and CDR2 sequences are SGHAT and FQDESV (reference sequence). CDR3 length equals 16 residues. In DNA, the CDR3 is TGTGCCAGCAGCTTAGGGCCCGTGACTAGCGATGAGACCCAGTACTTC. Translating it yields CASSLGPVTSDETQYF.

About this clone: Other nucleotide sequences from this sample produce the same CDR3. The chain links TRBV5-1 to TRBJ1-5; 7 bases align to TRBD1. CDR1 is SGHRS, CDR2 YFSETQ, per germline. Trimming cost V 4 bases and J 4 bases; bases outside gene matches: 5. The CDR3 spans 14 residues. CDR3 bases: TGCGCCAGCAGCCTCGGGACAGAGAATCAGCCCCAGCATTTT. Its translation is CASSLGTENQPQHF.

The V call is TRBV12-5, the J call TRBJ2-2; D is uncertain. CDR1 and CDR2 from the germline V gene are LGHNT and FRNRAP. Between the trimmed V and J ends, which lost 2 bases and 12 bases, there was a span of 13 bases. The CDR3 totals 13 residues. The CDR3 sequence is CASGLTPTGQLFF. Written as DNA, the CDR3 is TGTGCTAGTGGTTTGACTCCCACTGGGCAGCTGTTTTTT.